Described below is a single T cell receptor (beta chain) sequence and its context. The antigen is not known. These data are taken from a study of CD8 T cells in Susac syndrome. The V end was cut by 10 bases, the J end by 2 bases, with 10 bases between. From germline, CDR1 is MDHEN and CDR2 SYDVKM. This CDR3 is built from 12 residues. Findings and limits, study-wide: As the study acknowledged, the number of individuals in its TCR sequencing and HLA analysis was relatively small.

Random hexamers were used to reverse transcribe an amount of roughly 0.45 to 1 ug RNA. Multiplex PCR with immunoSEQ amplified the TCR beta CDR3 across 54 Vbeta and 13 Jbeta. TCRdb redid the calling of the immunoSEQ multiplex PCR reads with MiXCR, one entry per CDR3 protein. The sample includes some 300,000 distinct CDR3 sequences, 65% to 90% of them seen just once. Both CD4+ and CD8+ T cells were negatively isolated, and TEMRA cells underwent FACS enrichment. The sample consisted of CD8+ T cells from PBMCs. This receptor was taken from a human donor with multiple sclerosis. The chain uses TRBV28 and TRBJ2-3; D is undetermined. In DNA form, the CDR3 reads TGTGCCAAAACCAGATTCACAGATACGCAGTATTTT. This translates into CAKTRFTDTQYF.